Shown below are 30 T cell receptor beta chains from a single sample sequenced in a study of blood T cell repertoires in COVID-19. Profiling relied on immunoSEQ multiplex PCR, and the TCRdb table lists in-frame clones only, not all of them. The sample consists of 200,000 to 250,000 clones, 82% of them appearing once. Sequencing was carried out using peripheral blood. These receptors were taken from an elderly woman with acute or convalescent COVID-19.

The DNA of the CDR3 is TGTGCCAGCAGTTCAGGGTATTTTAATTCACCCCTCCACTTT. Translating gives CASSSGYFNSPLHF. The chain carries TRBV27 and TRBJ1-6, with D possibly being TRBD1 (5 bases). The CDR3 consists of 14 residues. Germline V gene data show CDR1 as MNHEY and CDR2 as SMNVEV (reference sequence). Deletions cut 4 bases from V and 6 bases from J, with 10 bases between.

The chain combines TRBV27 with TRBJ1-1; D perhaps matches TRBD1 (5 bases). Looked up from germline, CDR1 is MNHEY and CDR2 is SMNVEV (reference sequence). V was cut by 2 bases and J by 0 bases, with 7 bases left in between. The CDR3 spans 14 residues. For the CDR3, the DNA is TGTGCCAGCAGTTTACAGGGCTTGAACACTGAAGCTTTCTTT. Its translation: CASSLQGLNTEAFF.

The gene calls are TRBV7-9 and TRBJ1-1; possible D gene TRBD1, 5 bases. The CDR3 is 15 amino acids. With 5 bases removed from V and 6 bases from J, the gap between germline ends came to 19 bases. Germline assignment: CDR1 SEHNR and CDR2 FQNEAQ (reference sequence). CDR3 region: CASSPTAGGIAEAFF. The CDR3 bases are TGTGCCAGCAGCCCCACGGCCGGGGGGATCGCTGAAGCTTTCTTT. The full variable domain, completed using reference TRBV7-9 and TRBJ1-1, is DTGVSQNPRHKITKRGQNVTFRCDPISEHNRLYWYRQTLGQGPEFLTYFQNEAQLEKSRLLSDRFSAERPKGSFSTLEIQRTEQGDSAMYLCASSPTAGGIAEAFFGQGTRLTVV.

The rearrangement joins TRBV2 to TRBJ2-5; possibly TRBD1 for D (6 bases). Trimming stripped 6 bases from V and 1 base from J, with 9 bases between. The CDR3 totals 13 residues. Per germline, CDR1 SNHLY and CDR2 FYNNEI. This CDR3 is CASRQGRQETQYF. CDR3 in DNA: TGTGCCAGCAGACAGGGACGCCAAGAGACCCAGTACTTC.

J is TRBJ2-2 and V is TRBV7-8; 7 nucleotides match TRBD2. With 5 bases clipped from V and 0 bases from J, the junction kept 6 bases outside the gene matches. The length of the CDR3 is 16 residues. The V gene's germline CDR1 is SGHVS and CDR2 FQNEAQ. The CDR3 here is CASSAQRGANTGELFF. CDR3 sequence (DNA): TGTGCCAGCAGCGCCCAGCGGGGAGCGAACACCGGGGAGCTGTTTTTT.

In nucleotides, the CDR3 is TGTGCCAGCACCCGAGGGACAGGGGGTTACAATGAGCAGTTCTTC. Its translation: CASTRGTGGYNEQFF. The rearrangement joins TRBV2 to TRBJ2-1, with TRBD1 matching 11 bases. V shed 7 bases, J shed 4 bases, and the junction held 6 bases outside the gene matches. Germline assignment: CDR1 SNHLY and CDR2 FYNNEI. CDR3 size: 15 residues.

The chain links TRBV7-6 to TRBJ2-1; 11 nucleotides match TRBD2. Germline trimming cut 0 bases from V and 1 base from J; bases unmatched to any gene: 5. The length of the CDR3 is 18 residues. Germline CDR1 is SGHVS and CDR2 is FNYEAQ. CDR3 coding DNA: TGTGCCAGCAGCTTAGCGGTAGCGGGGGGGCGGTCCTACAATGAGCAGTTCTTC. Translation: CASSLAVAGGRSYNEQFF.

This chain connects TRBV5-4 to TRBJ1-5; TRBD1 matches at 8 bases. The CDR3 is 14 residues long. V was clipped by 4 bases and J by 2 bases; unmatched bases: 2. CDR1 SGHNT and CDR2 YYREEE come from the germline V gene (reference sequence). CDR3 DNA sequence: TGTGCCAGCAGCAAGGACAGGGGCAATCAGCCCCAGCATTTT. As protein: CASSKDRGNQPQHF.

Notes on this clone: The same CDR3 also results from other DNA sequences found in this sample. The rearrangement uses TRBV2 and TRBJ2-7; D may be TRBD1 (6 bases). The V gene's germline CDR1 is SNHLY and CDR2 FYNNEI. With 4 bases removed from V and 5 bases from J, the gap between germline ends came to 12 bases. The length of the CDR3 is 13 residues. The CDR3, as DNA: TGTGCCAGCAGTGTCCGGGACACCAACGAGCAGTACTTC. Encoded protein: CASSVRDTNEQYF.

V and J are TRBV5-1 and TRBJ1-6, with unresolved D. V shed 4 bases and J shed 5 bases, with 16 bases lying between them. The CDR3 sequence is 16 residues long. The germline gives CDR1 SGHRS, CDR2 YFSETQ. Here the CDR3 DNA reads TGCGCCAGCAGCCTCGGGATAAGAGGCAATAATTCACCCCTCCACTTT. Encoded protein: CASSLGIRGNNSPLHF.

Turning to this clone: This specimen includes other DNA sequences encoding the same CDR3. The J gene is TRBJ1-4, the V gene TRBV5-1, with D uncertain. Looked up from germline, CDR1 is SGHRS and CDR2 is YFSETQ. The CDR3 consists of 15 residues. Between the trimmed V and J ends, which lost 5 bases and 0 bases, there was a span of 11 bases. The CDR3 region has the DNA TGCGCCAGCAGTCTTCTCGGAGCAACTAATGAAAAACTGTTTTTT. As protein: CASSLLGATNEKLFF.

The chain combines TRBV3-1 (or the pseudogene TRBV3-2) with TRBJ1-3, with D possibly TRBD1 on 5 matching bases. The germline V and J ends were trimmed by 4 bases and 3 bases, with 7 bases remaining between them. This CDR3 is built from 13 residues. Germline V gene lookup returns CDR1 LGHDT and CDR2 YNNKEL (reference sequence). For the CDR3, the DNA is TGTGCCAGCAGCCTGGGGGGTGGAAACACCATATATTTT. As protein: CASSLGGGNTIYF.

V and J are TRBV19 and TRBJ2-1, with 11 bases aligning to TRBD1. V lost 7 bases and J lost 7; bases outside the gene matches: 9. CDR3 length: 15 amino acids. In germline, CDR1 is LNHDA, CDR2 SQIVND (reference sequence). DNA of the CDR3: TGTGCCAGTACCGTAGGACAGGGGGCCTGGAATGAGCAGTTCTTC. This encodes CASTVGQGAWNEQFF.

As DNA, the CDR3 is TGTGCCAGCAGGCCGCCCGGCCAAGAGACCCAGTACTTC. Amino acid sequence: CASRPPGQETQYF. This chain joins TRBV12-3 or TRBV12-4 and TRBJ2-5; D unclear. This CDR3 is 13 amino acids long. V lost 6 bases and J 1 base, leaving 9 bases between the germline ends.

Turning to this clone: Other DNA sequences in this specimen translate into the identical CDR3. The V gene is TRBV18, the J gene TRBJ1-2, with TRBD1 identical over 7 bases. Per germline, CDR1 KGHSH and CDR2 LQKENI. The CDR3 is 14 residues long. V dropped 3 bases and J dropped 3; count of bases not matched to a gene: 4. In nucleotides, the CDR3 is TGTGCCAGCTCACCTGGACAGGACCACTATGGCTACACCTTC. It yields the protein CASSPGQDHYGYTF.

The chain employs TRBV19 and TRBJ1-5, with D possibly being TRBD1 (5 bases). CDR3 length equals 11 residues. Between the trimmed V and J ends, which lost 9 bases and 2 bases, there was a span of 5 bases. CDR1 and CDR2 (germline): LNHDA, SQIVND (reference sequence). CDR3 sequence (DNA): TGTGCCAGGACAGGCAATCAGCCCCAGCATTTT. Translated: CARTGNQPQHF.

The gene calls are TRBV25-1 and TRBJ1-1, with 10 bases identical to TRBD1. V shed 3 bases, J shed 0 bases, and the junction held 7 bases outside the gene matches. Germline V gene lookup returns CDR1 MGHDK and CDR2 SYGVNS. This CDR3 has 17 amino acids. CDR3 residues: CASSDDRGLVMNTEAFF. The DNA for the CDR3 is TGTGCCAGCAGTGACGACAGGGGGCTTGTAATGAACACTGAAGCTTTCTTT.

The CDR3 region has the DNA TGTGCCAGCAGCACAACAGGGGGCGATCAGCCCCAGCATTTT. Amino acids: CASSTTGGDQPQHF. This chain uses TRBV6-5 with TRBJ1-5; the match to TRBD1 covers 9 bases. Losses at the gene ends were 6 bases for V and 5 bases for J; bases not matched to a gene: 5. The CDR3 totals 14 residues. Germline V gene sequence: CDR1 MNHEY, CDR2 SVGAGI.

Only one count was recorded for this clone. J is TRBJ2-3 and V is TRBV7-2, with D maybe TRBD2 (7 bases). Germline V gene data show CDR1 as SGHTA and CDR2 as FQGNSA. The V gene lost 1 base and the J gene lost 2 bases, with 16 bases spanning the gap. The CDR3 is 17 amino acids. The CDR3 nucleotides are TGTGCCAGCAGCTTAGTGGTCGGGGGGCCTCTCACAGATACGCAGTATTTT. This codes for CASSLVVGGPLTDTQYF.

The gene calls are TRBV7-3 and TRBJ1-1; no firm D call. CDR3 length equals 19 residues. Trimming removed 5 bases at V and 1 base at J, with 26 bases between. CDR1 SGHTA and CDR2 FQGTGA come from the germline V gene. The CDR3 nucleotides read TGTGCCAGCAGCAAAGCGGGTCGAGGCCGTCCTGTGGCGAACACTGAAGCTTTCTTT. Translated: CASSKAGRGRPVANTEAFF.

The chain is built from TRBV15 and TRBJ1-2; no definite D call. V was trimmed by 0 bases and J by 2 bases, leaving 10 bases between them. Germline CDR1 reads LNHNV; CDR2 reads YYDKDF (reference sequence). The CDR3 totals 15 residues. In DNA form, the CDR3 reads TGTGCCACCAGCAGAGATCGGGTGCTCAACTATGGCTACACCTTC. It encodes CATSRDRVLNYGYTF. The full variable domain, with the rest looked up from reference TRBV15 and TRBJ1-2, is DAMVIQNPRYQVTQFGKPVTLSCSQTLNHNVMYWYQQKSSQAPKLLFHYYDKDFNNEADTPDNFQSRRPNTSFCFLDIRSPGLGDTAMYLCATSRDRVLNYGYTFGSGTRLTVV.

The chain combines TRBV3-1 (or the pseudogene TRBV3-2) with TRBJ2-7; a possible D gene is TRBD1 (6 bases). Deletions cut 6 bases from V and 3 bases from J, with 12 bases between. The CDR3 totals 13 residues. CDR1 is LGHDT, CDR2 YNNKEL, per germline (reference sequence). CDR3 residues: CASRQGTGYEQYF. CDR3 DNA sequence: TGTGCCAGCAGACAGGGAACGGGCTACGAGCAGTACTTC.

For the CDR3, the DNA is TGTGCCAGCAGCTTAGTAGCTAGCGCCGTCAATGAGCAGTTCTTC. Translated: CASSLVASAVNEQFF. The V gene is TRBV11-3, the J gene TRBJ2-1; D possibly corresponds to TRBD2 (6 bases). The CDR3 spans 15 residues. Germline V gives CDR1 SGHNT, CDR2 YENEEA. The V end lost 1 base, the J end lost 6 bases, and 13 bases lay between the germline ends.

V and J are TRBV6-6 and TRBJ1-2; 10 positions match TRBD1. Looked up from germline, CDR1 is MNHNY and CDR2 is SVGAGI (reference sequence). The CDR3 extends over 15 amino acids. V lost 6 bases to trimming and J lost 5 bases; unmatched junction nucleotides: 9. CDR3 coding DNA: TGTGCCAGCAGCGCTAGGGACAGGGGCACATATGGCTACACCTTC. Encoded protein: CASSARDRGTYGYTF.

The genes are TRBV19 and TRBJ1-1, with no clear D. Germline values: CDR1 LNHDA, CDR2 SQIVND (reference sequence). Trimming took off 1 base at V and 0 bases at J, with 12 bases between the two ends. The CDR3 is made up of 16 amino acids. The CDR3 loop reads CASSIAYGLLNTEAFF. In DNA, the CDR3 is TGTGCCAGTAGTATAGCGTACGGGTTATTGAACACTGAAGCTTTCTTT.

The chain combines TRBV5-1 with TRBJ1-2; TRBD1 matches at 8 bases. Trimming at V came to 0 bases and at J to 0 bases, leaving 10 bases not matched to a gene. CDR1 and CDR2 (germline): SGHRS, YFSETQ. This CDR3 is 18 amino acids long. The CDR3 sequence: CASSLGARTGKSNYGYTF. The CDR3, as DNA: TGCGCCAGCAGCTTGGGAGCTCGGACAGGGAAGTCTAACTATGGCTACACCTTC.

V gene TRBV6-1 combines with J gene TRBJ2-3, with 9 bases matching TRBD2. J was trimmed by 2 bases and V by 7 bases; bases with no gene match: 10. The CDR3 covers 16 residues. Germline-derived CDR1 and CDR2 are MNHNS and SASEGT. CDR3 region: CASIAAGGRYTDTQYF. CDR3 sequence (DNA): TGTGCCAGCATTGCAGCGGGGGGTCGATACACAGATACGCAGTATTTT.

This clone was recorded only once. The CDR3 here is CASSPLVNTEAFF. DNA for the CDR3: TGTGCCAGCAGCCCTCTAGTGAACACTGAAGCTTTCTTT. V usage is TRBV3-1 (or the pseudogene TRBV3-2) and J usage is TRBJ1-1; D is undetermined. Deletions cut 4 bases from V and 0 bases from J, with 6 bases between. The CDR3 loop spans 13 amino acids. From germline, CDR1 is LGHDT and CDR2 YNNKEL (reference sequence).

The V and J genes are TRBV10-3 and TRBJ1-6; D not certain. CDR1 and CDR2 from the germline V gene are ENHRY and SYGVKD. Trimming stripped 6 bases from V and 9 bases from J, with 18 bases between. The length of the CDR3 is 15 residues. CDR3 DNA: TGTGCCATCAGATCTCCGGTAGCTCTGGGTTCACCCCTCCACTTT. It encodes CAIRSPVALGSPLHF.

V and J are TRBV11-3 and TRBJ1-1; D gene unclear. The CDR3 runs 15 residues. Trimming removed 3 bases at V and 4 bases at J, with 15 bases between. CDR1 SGHNT and CDR2 YENEEA come from the germline V gene. The CDR3 DNA is TGTGCCAGCAGCTTCCCGAAACGTGGAGGCACTGAAGCTTTCTTT. It codes for CASSFPKRGGTEAFF.